Following are 11 T cell receptor beta chains from one sample sequenced in a study of cytomegalovirus exposure and HLA in healthy donors. The PCR employed 60 Vbeta primers together with 13 Jbeta primers. Sequencing used immunoSEQ multiplex PCR; TCRdb keeps in-frame clones, though not all of them. The sample contains 100,000 to 150,000 clones, roughly 82% of which appear only once. Sequencing was done on a sample of PBMCs. The receptor source for this set is a male donor in good health and CMV-seropositive.

The genes are TRBV7-3 and TRBJ2-3; TRBD2 matches at 8 bases. V lost 2 bases and J lost 10; bases outside the gene matches: 5. The germline V gene has CDR1 SGHTA and CDR2 FQGTGA. The CDR3 extends over 13 amino acids. The CDR3 sequence: CASSLGGLVPQYF. CDR3 coding DNA: TGTGCCAGCAGCTTAGGGGGACTAGTTCCGCAGTATTTT.

The genes are TRBV19 and TRBJ2-7, with D possibly being TRBD1 (6 bases). Germline V CDR1 and CDR2: LNHDA, SQIVND (reference sequence). This CDR3 comprises 14 residues. The ends were cut back, 5 bases at V and 0 bases at J, with 11 bases in the middle. The CDR3 region is CASSPRQASYEQYF. CDR3 coding DNA: TGTGCCAGTAGTCCTCGACAGGCCTCCTACGAGCAGTACTTC.

The CDR3 is CASSMKGASLEQYF. As DNA, the CDR3 is TGTGCCAGTAGTATGAAGGGGGCCTCCCTGGAGCAGTACTTC. The chain employs TRBV19 and TRBJ2-7; 7 positions match TRBD1. The CDR3 has 14 amino acids. Germline-derived CDR1 and CDR2 are LNHDA and SQIVND (reference sequence). After removal of 3 bases from V and 7 bases from J, the junction contained 9 bases not matched to a gene.

The chain recombines TRBV18 with TRBJ2-2, with 8 positions matching TRBD2. CDR3 size: 18 residues. CDR1 and CDR2 from the germline V gene are KGHSH and LQKENI. The junction had 14 bases not matched to a gene; V was cut back by 3 bases and J by 5 bases. The CDR3 loop is CASSPANSLAGRTGELFF. Written as DNA, the CDR3 is TGTGCCAGCTCACCCGCGAACTCGTTAGCGGGAAGGACCGGGGAGCTGTTTTTT.

J is TRBJ1-2 and V is TRBV29-1; a weak D match, TRBD1 (5 bases). V shed 3 bases and J shed 1 base, with 12 bases lying between them. From germline, CDR1 is SQVTM and CDR2 ANQGSEA. The CDR3 covers 14 residues. CDR3 DNA sequence: TGCAGCGTTGATCTAGCGGGGGGTAACTATGGCTACACCTTC. Protein product: CSVDLAGGNYGYTF.

This clone was seen more than once but under ten times. CDR3 residues: CASSHSRLAAYEQYF. For the CDR3, the DNA is TGCGCCAGCAGCCACTCCCGACTAGCGGCCTACGAGCAGTACTTC. The chain uses TRBV4-3 and TRBJ2-7, with TRBD2 matching over 9 bases. V lost 3 bases to trimming and J lost 2 bases; unmatched junction nucleotides: 5. Germline lookup yields CDR1 LGHNA and CDR2 YSLEER. This CDR3 comprises 15 residues.

This clone was seen a single time. A junction end diverges from the germline sequence, so it may reflect a read error. The gene calls are TRBV19 and TRBJ1-1; D possibly corresponds to TRBD1 (6 bases). Germline assignment: CDR1 LNHDA and CDR2 SQIVND (reference sequence). This CDR3 spans 13 amino acids. CDR3 sequence reads: CASSRGKNTEAFF. In DNA, the CDR3 is TGTGCAAGTAGCAGGGGAAAGAACACTGAAGCTTTCTTT.

The chain recombines TRBV27 with TRBJ2-5; a weak D match, TRBD1 (6 bases). The germline V gene encodes CDR1 MNHEY and CDR2 SMNVEV (reference sequence). The V end lost 3 bases, the J end lost 0 bases, and 8 bases lay between the germline ends. This CDR3 is built from 14 residues. The CDR3 DNA reads TGTGCCAGCAGTTTGAGGGGGAACCAAGAGACCCAGTACTTC. This gives the protein CASSLRGNQETQYF.

The rearrangement joins TRBV6-5 to TRBJ1-2, with 8 nucleotides matching TRBD1. Germline loops: CDR1 MNHEY, CDR2 SVGAGI. The CDR3 spans 13 residues. V gave up 6 bases and J gave up 3 bases; unmatched junction bases: 3. CDR3 sequence: CASRPGGHYGYTF. CDR3 nucleotide sequence: TGTGCCAGCAGACCAGGGGGCCACTATGGCTACACCTTC.

J is TRBJ2-6 and V is TRBV27; TRBD1 is a possible D gene (5 bases). Germline V gene sequence: CDR1 MNHEY, CDR2 SMNVEV (reference sequence). Trimming cost V 9 bases and J 19 bases, with 25 bases left between them. The CDR3 spans 13 residues. The CDR3 loop is CARGVSGANGLTF. As DNA, the CDR3 is TGTGCCAGGGGTGTGTCTGGGGCCAACGGCCTAACTTTC.

The chain carries TRBV9 and TRBJ2-1; no reliable D call. Germline V gene lookup returns CDR1 SGDLS and CDR2 YYNGEE. V was pared by 2 bases and J by 4 bases, with 7 bases between. CDR3 length: 13 amino acids. The CDR3 coding sequence is TGTGCCAGCAGCGTCTCAGATTACAATGAGCAGTTCTTC. Translated, it gives CASSVSDYNEQFF.